Listed below are T cell receptor beta chains from one sample, sequenced in a study of blood T cell repertoires in COVID-19. TCRdb keeps only in-frame clones here, not all; method: immunoSEQ multiplex PCR. Seen here are over 70,000 clones, 83% observed once, and the top ten hold approximately 7%. The sequencing sample was made of peripheral blood. These TCRs come from a young man with COVID-19, enrolled during active disease. Both conserved end residues are part of each CDR3. A D gene is named only where the DNA matches it firmly. Only some rows state a clone size, as once, few, many or a class for expanded clones.

V	size	J	D	CDR3	DNA
TRBV4-1	-	TRBJ2-1	TRBD2	CASSHERTRSSYNEQFF	TGCGCCAGCAGCCACGAGAGGACTAGGAGCTCCTACAATGAGCAGTTCTTC
TRBV7-9	-	TRBJ1-4	TRBD1	CASSPGTGARLQKLFF	TGTGCCAGCAGCCCTGGGACAGGGGCCCGCCTACAAAAACTGTTTTTT
TRBV11-2	-	TRBJ2-1	TRBD2	CASRRTSGSFGEQFF	TGTGCCAGCAGACGCACTAGCGGGAGCTTTGGTGAGCAGTTCTTC
TRBV6-1	-	TRBJ2-1	TRBD1	CASSEVGTGIYNEQFF	TGTGCCAGCAGTGAAGTAGGGACAGGGATCTACAATGAGCAGTTCTTC
TRBV5-4	once	TRBJ2-5	TRBD2	CASRPKTSGEKETQYF	TGTGCCAGCAGACCTAAGACTAGCGGGGAGAAGGAGACCCAGTACTTC
TRBV11-2	-	TRBJ2-1	-	CASSLQDYLEQFF	TGTGCCAGCAGCTTACAAGACTACCTCGAGCAGTTCTTC
TRBV9	once	TRBJ2-2	-	CASSVGQRAPNTGELFF	TGTGCCAGCAGCGTAGGCCAGCGGGCCCCGAACACCGGGGAGCTGTTTTTT
TRBV4-1	-	TRBJ2-5	TRBD2	CASSQELAGVLQETQYF	TGCGCCAGCAGCCAAGAGCTAGCGGGAGTACTCCAAGAGACCCAGTACTTC
TRBV11-2	-	TRBJ2-3	TRBD2	CASSSTSGRRGTDTQYF	TGTGCCAGCAGCTCCACTAGCGGGAGAAGGGGGACAGATACGCAGTATTTT
TRBV7-9	-	TRBJ1-1	-	CASSPRQSINVEAFF	TGTGCCAGCAGCCCCCGACAGAGCATCAATGTTGAGGCTTTCTTT
TRBV7-2	-	TRBJ2-3	-	CASTLTDTQYF	TGTGCCAGCACCCTGACAGATACGCAGTATTTT
TRBV10-1	once	TRBJ2-7	TRBD1	CASSESTGSFYEQYF	TGCGCCAGCAGTGAGTCGACAGGGTCTTTCTACGAGCAGTACTTC
TRBV30	-	TRBJ1-2	TRBD1	CAWKGGNYGYTF	TGTGCCTGGAAAGGGGGCAACTATGGCTACACCTTC
TRBV15	-	TRBJ2-1	TRBD2	CATSSRGLAGSYNEQFF	TGTGCCACCAGCTCTCGGGGACTAGCGGGGTCTTACAATGAGCAGTTCTTC
TRBV2	few	TRBJ2-2	TRBD2	CASSVGGDNTGELFF	TGTGCCAGCAGTGTGGGAGGGGATAACACCGGGGAGCTGTTTTTT
TRBV4-2	-	TRBJ1-4	-	CASSQDRGNEKLFF	TGTGCCAGCAGCCAAGACAGAGGGAACGAAAAACTGTTTTTT
TRBV18	few	TRBJ1-4	TRBD1	CASSQSDRAGKLFF	TGTGCCAGCTCGCAAAGCGACAGGGCCGGAAAACTGTTTTTT
TRBV6-1	-	TRBJ1-6	-	CASSEDPRLSSPLHF	TGTGCCAGCAGTGAAGATCCCAGATTAAGTTCACCCCTCCACTTT
TRBV7-9	-	TRBJ2-1	TRBD1	CASSPDRGRTYNEQFF	TGTGCCAGCAGCCCCGACAGGGGGAGGACCTACAATGAGCAGTTCTTC
TRBV5-5	-	TRBJ2-2	TRBD2	CASSLGGSGSVNTGELFF	TGTGCCAGCAGCTTGGGGGGTAGCGGGAGTGTAAACACCGGGGAGCTGTTTTTT
TRBV12-3/TRBV12-4	-	TRBJ1-6	TRBD1	CASTGQGQSPLHF	TGTGCCAGCACCGGACAGGGGCAATCACCCCTCCACTTT
TRBV28	few	TRBJ2-3	-	CASSPKRGRTDTQYF	TGTGCCAGCAGTCCGAAACGTGGGCGTACAGATACGCAGTATTTT
TRBV6-2/TRBV6-3	once	TRBJ2-1	TRBD2	CASSYGLAGGIGHNEQFF	TGTGCCAGCAGTTACGGGTTAGCGGGAGGGATAGGGCACAATGAGCAGTTCTTC
TRBV21-1	-	TRBJ2-7	-	CASSKDSLSYEQYF	TGTGCCAGCAGCAAGGACAGCCTCTCCTACGAGCAGTACTTC
TRBV10-1	-	TRBJ2-5	-	CASSESSGQETQYF	TGCGCCAGCAGTGAGTCTAGCGGACAAGAGACCCAGTACTTC
TRBV7-2	-	TRBJ2-3	TRBD2	CASSLGLAGPREDTQYF	TGTGCCAGCAGCTTGGGACTAGCGGGCCCCCGAGAAGATACGCAGTATTTT
TRBV6-2/TRBV6-3	once	TRBJ2-1	-	CASSYSPDFDPNEQFF	TGTGCCAGCAGTTACTCCCCGGACTTCGACCCCAATGAGCAGTTCTTC
TRBV5-4	few	TRBJ1-2	-	CASSFGAGTQYYGYTF	TGTGCCAGCAGCTTCGGGGCCGGGACACAGTATTATGGCTACACCTTC
TRBV11-2	-	TRBJ1-3	TRBD1	CASSLAGTANRPIYF	TGTGCCAGCAGCTTAGCCGGGACAGCTAATCGTCCCATATATTTT
TRBV9	-	TRBJ2-1	TRBD2	CASSVGLAGTYNEQFF	TGTGCCAGCAGCGTAGGACTAGCGGGAACCTACAATGAGCAGTTCTTC
TRBV2	-	TRBJ1-1	TRBD1	CASSPTGGLTEAFF	TGTGCCAGCAGTCCGACAGGGGGGCTCACTGAAGCTTTCTTT
TRBV5-1	-	TRBJ2-5	TRBD2	CASSLGGTSGSKETQYF	TGCGCCAGCAGCTTGGGGGGGACTAGCGGGAGTAAGGAGACCCAGTACTTC
TRBV28	-	TRBJ1-4	-	CASFSLEAGVEKLFF	TGTGCCAGCTTCTCCCTAGAGGCAGGGGTTGAAAAACTGTTTTTT
TRBV5-8	many	TRBJ2-1	TRBD2	CASSMGLAGRHEQFF	TGTGCCAGCTCTATGGGACTAGCGGGACGACATGAGCAGTTCTTC
TRBV27	-	TRBJ2-1	-	CASSLRGLGNEQFF	TGTGCCAGCAGTTTACGAGGATTGGGCAATGAGCAGTTCTTC
TRBV6-5	once	TRBJ1-4	TRBD1	CASSPGQATNEKLFF	TGTGCCAGCAGTCCAGGACAGGCAACTAATGAAAAACTGTTTTTT
TRBV6-4	-	TRBJ2-3	TRBD2	CASSPGTSGSGWDTQYF	TGTGCCAGCAGCCCAGGGACTAGCGGGAGCGGATGGGATACGCAGTATTTT
TRBV6-5	-	TRBJ1-1	-	CASSYSWQGSAFF	TGTGCCAGCAGTTACTCATGGCAGGGGTCAGCTTTCTTT
TRBV28	-	TRBJ1-2	-	CASTGGPVGYTF	TGTGCCAGCACCGGAGGCCCAGTCGGCTACACCTTC
TRBV24-1	-	TRBJ2-1	TRBD2	CATSDNAVTSGYNEQFF	TGTGCCACCAGTGATAACGCCGTGACTAGCGGGTACAATGAGCAGTTCTTC
TRBV29-1	-	TRBJ1-6	TRBD1	CSVRDREYSPLHF	TGCAGCGTCCGAGACAGGGAGTATTCACCCCTCCACTTT